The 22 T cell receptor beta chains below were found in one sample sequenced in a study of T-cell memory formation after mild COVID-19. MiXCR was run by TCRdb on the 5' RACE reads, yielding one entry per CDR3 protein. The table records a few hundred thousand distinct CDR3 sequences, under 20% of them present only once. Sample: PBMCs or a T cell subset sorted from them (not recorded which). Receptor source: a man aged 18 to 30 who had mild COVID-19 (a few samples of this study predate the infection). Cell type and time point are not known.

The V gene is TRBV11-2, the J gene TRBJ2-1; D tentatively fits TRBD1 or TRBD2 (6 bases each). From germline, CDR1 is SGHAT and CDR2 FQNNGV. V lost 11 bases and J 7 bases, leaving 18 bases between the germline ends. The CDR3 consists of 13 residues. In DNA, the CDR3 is TGTGCCGGATCGGGGGCCCAGGGGAATGAGCAGTTCTTC. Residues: CAGSGAQGNEQFF.

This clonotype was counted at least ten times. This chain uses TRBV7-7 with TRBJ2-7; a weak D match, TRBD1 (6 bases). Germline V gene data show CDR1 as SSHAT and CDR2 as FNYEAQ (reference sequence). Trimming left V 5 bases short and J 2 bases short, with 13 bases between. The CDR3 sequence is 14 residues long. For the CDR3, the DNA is TGTGCCAGCAGCGTGGACAGCAATACCTACGAGCAGTACTTC. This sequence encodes CASSVDSNTYEQYF.

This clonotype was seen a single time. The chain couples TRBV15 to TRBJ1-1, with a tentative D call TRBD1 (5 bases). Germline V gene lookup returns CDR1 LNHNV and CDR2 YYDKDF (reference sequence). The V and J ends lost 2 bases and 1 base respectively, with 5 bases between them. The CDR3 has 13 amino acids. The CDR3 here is CATSRRGNTEAFF. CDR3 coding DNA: TGTGCCACCAGCAGAAGGGGGAACACTGAAGCTTTCTTT.

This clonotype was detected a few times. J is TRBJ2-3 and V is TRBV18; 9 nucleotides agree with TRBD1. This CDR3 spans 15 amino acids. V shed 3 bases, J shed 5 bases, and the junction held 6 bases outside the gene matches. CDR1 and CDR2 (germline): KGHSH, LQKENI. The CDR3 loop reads CASSPTGQGIDTQYF. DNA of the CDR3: TGTGCCAGCTCACCGACAGGACAGGGGATAGATACGCAGTATTTT.

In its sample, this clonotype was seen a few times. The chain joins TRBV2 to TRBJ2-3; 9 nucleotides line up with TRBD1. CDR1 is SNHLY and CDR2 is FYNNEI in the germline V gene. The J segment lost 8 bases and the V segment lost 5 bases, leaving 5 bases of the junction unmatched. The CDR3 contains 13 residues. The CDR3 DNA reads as TGTGCCAGCAGTAGGGACAGGGAAGGTACGCAGTATTTT. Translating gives CASSRDREGTQYF.

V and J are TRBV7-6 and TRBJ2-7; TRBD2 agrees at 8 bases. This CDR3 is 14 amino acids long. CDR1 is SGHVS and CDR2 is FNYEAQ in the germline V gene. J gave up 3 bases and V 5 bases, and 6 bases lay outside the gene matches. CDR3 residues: CASSAYTSGYEQYV. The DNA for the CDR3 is TGTGCCAGCAGCGCCTACACTAGCGGCTACGAGCAGTACGTC.

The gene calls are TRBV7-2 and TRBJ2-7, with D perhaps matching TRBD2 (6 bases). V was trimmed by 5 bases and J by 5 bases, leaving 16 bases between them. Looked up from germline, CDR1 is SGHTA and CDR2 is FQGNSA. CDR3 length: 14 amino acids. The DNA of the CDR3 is TGTGCCAGCAGCCGAAGAGCGGGTGGCAACGAGCAGTACTTC. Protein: CASSRRAGGNEQYF.

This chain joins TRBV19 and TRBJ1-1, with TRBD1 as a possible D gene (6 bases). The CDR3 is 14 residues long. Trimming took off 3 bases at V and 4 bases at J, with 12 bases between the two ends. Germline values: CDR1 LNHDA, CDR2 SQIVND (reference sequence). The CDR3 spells CASSMEGDSTEAFF. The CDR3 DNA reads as TGTGCCAGTAGTATGGAGGGGGATAGCACTGAAGCTTTCTTT.

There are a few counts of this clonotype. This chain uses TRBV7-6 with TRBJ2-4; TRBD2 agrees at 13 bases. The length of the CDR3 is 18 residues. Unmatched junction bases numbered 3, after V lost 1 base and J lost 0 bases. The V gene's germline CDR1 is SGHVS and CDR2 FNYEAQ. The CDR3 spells CASSLGTSGGVAKNIQYF. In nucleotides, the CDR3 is TGTGCCAGCAGCTTAGGGACTAGCGGGGGTGTAGCCAAAAACATTCAGTACTTC.

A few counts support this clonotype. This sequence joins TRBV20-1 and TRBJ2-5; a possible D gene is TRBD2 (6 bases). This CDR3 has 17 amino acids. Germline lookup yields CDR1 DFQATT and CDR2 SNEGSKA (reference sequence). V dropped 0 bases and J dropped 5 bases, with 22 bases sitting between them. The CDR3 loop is CSARDLMSRGREETQYF. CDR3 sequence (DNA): TGCAGTGCTAGAGATCTAATGTCGCGGGGCCGGGAGGAGACCCAGTACTTC.

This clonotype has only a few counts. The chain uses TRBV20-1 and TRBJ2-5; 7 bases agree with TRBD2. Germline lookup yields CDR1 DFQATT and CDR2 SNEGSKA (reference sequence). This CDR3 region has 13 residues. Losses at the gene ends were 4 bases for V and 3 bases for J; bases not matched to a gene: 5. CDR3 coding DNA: TGCAGTGCTAACCCTGGGGGGGAAGAGACCCAGTACTTC. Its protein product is CSANPGGEETQYF.

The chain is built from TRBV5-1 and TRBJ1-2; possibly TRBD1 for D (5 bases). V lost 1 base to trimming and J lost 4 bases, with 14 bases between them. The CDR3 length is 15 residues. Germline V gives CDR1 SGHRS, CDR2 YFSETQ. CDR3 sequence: CASSLFGGVGYGYTF. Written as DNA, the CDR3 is TGCGCCAGCAGCTTGTTCGGGGGGGTTGGCTATGGCTACACCTTC.

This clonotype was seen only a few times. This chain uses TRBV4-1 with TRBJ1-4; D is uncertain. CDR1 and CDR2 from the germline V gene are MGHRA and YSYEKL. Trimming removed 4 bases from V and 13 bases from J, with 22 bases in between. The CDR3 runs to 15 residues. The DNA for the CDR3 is TGCGCCAGCAGCCTAAGCCCAGGTCCTGAAAAGGGACTGTTTTTT. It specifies CASSLSPGPEKGLFF.

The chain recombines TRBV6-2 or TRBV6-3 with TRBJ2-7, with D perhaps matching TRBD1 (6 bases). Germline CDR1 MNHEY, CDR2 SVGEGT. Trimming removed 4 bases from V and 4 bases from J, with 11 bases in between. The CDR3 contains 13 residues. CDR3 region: CASSFGTWYEQYV. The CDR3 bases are TGTGCCAGCAGTTTCGGGACATGGTACGAGCAGTACGTC.

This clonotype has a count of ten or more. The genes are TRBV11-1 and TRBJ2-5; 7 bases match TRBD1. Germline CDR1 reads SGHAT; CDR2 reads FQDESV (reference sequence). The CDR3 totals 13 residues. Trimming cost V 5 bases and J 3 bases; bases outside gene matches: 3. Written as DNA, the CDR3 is TGTGCCAGCAGCCATGGGACAGAAGAGACCCAGTACTTC. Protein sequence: CASSHGTEETQYF. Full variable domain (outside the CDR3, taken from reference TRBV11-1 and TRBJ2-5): EAEVAQSPRYKITEKSQAVAFWCDPISGHATLYWYRQILGQGPELLVQFQDESVVDDSQLPKDRFSAERLKGVDSTLKIQPAELGDSAMYLCASSHGTEETQYFGPGTRLLVL.

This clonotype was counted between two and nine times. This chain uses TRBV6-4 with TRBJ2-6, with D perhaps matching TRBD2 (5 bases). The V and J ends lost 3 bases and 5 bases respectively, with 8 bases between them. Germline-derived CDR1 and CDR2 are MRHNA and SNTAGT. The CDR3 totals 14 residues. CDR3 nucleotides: TGTGCCAGCAGTGAGGGAGATAGGGCCAACGTCCTGACTTTC. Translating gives CASSEGDRANVLTF.

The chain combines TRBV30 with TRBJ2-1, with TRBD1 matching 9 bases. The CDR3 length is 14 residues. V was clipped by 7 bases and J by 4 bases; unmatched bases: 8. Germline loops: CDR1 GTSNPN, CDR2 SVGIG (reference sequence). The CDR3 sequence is CASGDRALYNEQFF. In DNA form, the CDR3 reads TGTGCCTCGGGGGACAGGGCATTATACAATGAGCAGTTCTTC.

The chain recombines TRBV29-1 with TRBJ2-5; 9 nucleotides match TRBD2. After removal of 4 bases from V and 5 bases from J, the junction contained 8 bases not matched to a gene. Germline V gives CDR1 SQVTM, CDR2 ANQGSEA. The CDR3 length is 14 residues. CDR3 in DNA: TGCAGCGTTGCGTACCAAAGCGGGGGGGAGACCCAGTACTTC. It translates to CSVAYQSGGETQYF.

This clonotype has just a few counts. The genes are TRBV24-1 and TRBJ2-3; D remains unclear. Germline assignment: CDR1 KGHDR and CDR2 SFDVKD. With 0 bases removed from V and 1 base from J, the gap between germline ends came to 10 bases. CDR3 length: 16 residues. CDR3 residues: CATSDLRSFGTDTQYF. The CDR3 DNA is TGTGCCACCAGTGATTTGAGGAGTTTTGGCACAGATACGCAGTATTTT.

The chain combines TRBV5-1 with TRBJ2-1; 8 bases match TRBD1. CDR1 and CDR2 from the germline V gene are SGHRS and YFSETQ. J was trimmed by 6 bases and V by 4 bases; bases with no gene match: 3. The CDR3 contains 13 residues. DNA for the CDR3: TGCGCCAGCAGCGGACAGGGTAGCAATGAGCAGTTCTTC. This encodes CASSGQGSNEQFF.

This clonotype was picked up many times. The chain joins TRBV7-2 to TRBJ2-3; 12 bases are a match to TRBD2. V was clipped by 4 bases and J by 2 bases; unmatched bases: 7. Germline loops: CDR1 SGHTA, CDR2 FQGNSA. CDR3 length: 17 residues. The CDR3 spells CASSYRGLAGHTDTQYF. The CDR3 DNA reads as TGTGCCAGCAGCTATCGCGGACTAGCGGGGCACACAGATACGCAGTATTTT.

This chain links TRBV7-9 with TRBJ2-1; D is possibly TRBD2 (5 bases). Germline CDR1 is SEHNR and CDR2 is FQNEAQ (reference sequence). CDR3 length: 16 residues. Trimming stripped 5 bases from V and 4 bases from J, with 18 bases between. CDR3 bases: TGTGCCAGCAGCCCCCTGTACGTAGCGACGTACAATGAGCAGTTCTTC. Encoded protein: CASSPLYVATYNEQFF.